This T cell receptor beta chain was obtained from a study of shared clonotypes between healthy human individuals (dated by TCRdb to 2020 to 2021). Background for the entire study: A few men and two women, aged 18 to 49 years, made up the cohort. For each donor, CD4 naive and CD4 memory were each run on three plates, CD8 naive on two plates, and CD8 memory on one plate. To estimate repertoire size and how much clonotypes are shared between individuals, the study performed deep sequencing of blood TCR repertoires from roughly five healthy adults. Libraries were prepared and TCR repertoires were sequenced by different laboratories using diverse techniques, in order to increase sequencing depth and limit assay-specific biases. Each donor's leukapheresis produced roughly between roughly 0.85 and 10 billion PBMCs. General findings and caveats noted by the study authors: Pairwise subsampling indicated that sequencing depth was expected to affect the degree of clonotype sharing among donors. Rarefaction of sorted-subset datasets indicated incomplete sequencing despite the large sequencing depth. Sampling was limited to blood, and TCR repertoires in tissue likely differ from TCR repertoires in blood. Compared with non-shared clonotypes, the clonotypes found in all four sorted-subset donors had higher generation probabilities. Larger estimated clonotype richness was generally found for naive subsets than for memory subsets. About 5% of naive CD4, 3.5% of naive CD8, roughly 2.5% of memory CD4, and about 0.4% of memory CD8 clonotypes were shared across a handful of donors. Because the study included a small number of donors, the genetic and exposure-history diversity represented was limited.

CD8 naive samples were CD45RO-negative cells positively selected for CCR7, giving a CD45RA+CCR7+ population that excluded TemRA cells. Healthy HIV-negative adults with no recently reported acute infections or vaccinations were included as donors. Every donor was a Caucasian adult residing in Nashville, Tennessee, USA. After blood collection by leukapheresis, PBMCs were isolated using Ficoll-Histopaque density gradient centrifugation and then cryopreserved in the vapor phase of liquid nitrogen. Purity and quantity of every magnetically sorted T cell population were checked by analytical flow cytometry. Genomic DNA was isolated from each sorted fraction and quantified by UV absorbance on a Nanodrop 2000c. Relative to germline, V is missing 0 bases and J is missing 6 bases, with 14 bases of the junction outside any gene match. As encoded in the germline V gene, CDR1 is SGHRS while CDR2 is YFSETQ. The CDR3 starts with the cysteine, ends with the phenylalanine, and has 17 residues. CDR3 DNA only is kept here, 51 bases in frame from base 1.

On this clone: No antigen is known for it. Per-base qualities were not stored, and no clone one base away is much larger.

TCR CDR3 regions were amplified from genomic DNA by multiplex PCR using the deep immunoSEQ assay. For each cell subset, the extracted genomic DNA was distributed evenly across all wells of several immunoSEQ 96-well plates, and each plate served as one replicate. For sorted subsets, each replicate PCR was loaded with about 0.2 ug genomic DNA, equivalent to 32,000 or so T cell genomes. The purified libraries were quantified using a Qubit 3.0 fluorometer, sized with a Bioanalyzer 2100, and then quantified again using the KAPA Library Quantification kit. Every immunoSEQ 96-well plate was sequenced on a dedicated single-read 150-cycle Illumina NextSeq 550 flow cell. The authors' analysis ran thus. Because only junctional sequences without quality scores were contained in the immunoSEQ output, filtering matching that applied to full-length reads could not be performed. Sequences were annotated with PyIR, a Python wrapper for IgBLAST v1.9, and V/J genes and CDR3 were assigned using IMGT germline references. Reads were removed for weak V/J assignments (E-value above 1e-6), missing CDR3, stop codons, out-of-frame junctions, or ambiguous translated residues. V3J clonotypes were defined as sequences sharing an identical inferred V gene, J gene, and CDR3 amino acid sequence. Percentage overlap between repertoires was computed as shared unique clonotypes divided by the size of the smaller repertoire. RTK rarefaction, the Chao1 estimator, and Recon v2.1 estimates of unobserved clonotypes were used to assess repertoire richness. For all TCRbeta clonotypes obtained by the gDNA method from several donors, generation probabilities were computed with OLGA. In its TCRdb copy, this immuneACCESS table keeps in-frame sequences only and misses some clones. Where compared with another copy, unresolved V genes explain less than half of these, and the others have no known cause. V, J and clone size are taken as reported in that table, and D and trimming were inferred from the DNA itself. For this sample there are around 2.1 million clones; just over 90% appear just once. Jointly, the top ten make up 1.7% of the sample.

This TCR was sampled from a man aged 18 to 35 in good health. Some clones in this sample may be carry-over from other donors' samples. The sequenced sample consisted of naive CD8+ T cells from PBMCs. The sample's cell subset or site label is to be understood as: CD45RA+CCR7+. The chain is assembled from TRBV5-1 and TRBJ2-7, with 8 junctional bases fitting TRBD1. In nucleotides, the sequence is TGCGCCAGCAGCTTGGGACGTTTAGGACAGGGTCTGGGCGAGCAGTACTTC. Its protein product is CASSLGRLGQGLGEQYF.